These 9 T cell receptor beta chains were all obtained from the same sample, sequenced in a study of OX40 agonist ivuxolimab in advanced cancers. Assay used: immunoSEQ multiplex PCR; TCRdb lists only in-frame clones, some missing. The table lists roughly 75,000 clones, 86% of them singletons. Sequenced here: CD4+ or CD8+ T cells sorted from blood, sampled in a trial of the OX40 agonist ivuxolimab. Every receptor here comes from an adult with an advanced solid tumor such as melanoma, head and neck, liver or kidney cancer.

This rearrangement joins TRBV21-1 to TRBJ1-1. TRBV21-1 is a known pseudogene. The CDR3 spans 15 residues. The CDR3 DNA reads TGTGCCAGCAGCAAGACCCCCCAGAGCCACACTGAAGCTTTCTTT. Translated: CASSKTPQSHTEAFF.

V gene TRBV28 combines with J gene TRBJ2-7; tentative D call: TRBD2 (6 bases). Germline values: CDR1 MDHEN, CDR2 SYDVKM. The CDR3 sequence is 12 residues long. Trimming stripped 8 bases from V and 4 bases from J, with 12 bases between. The CDR3 reads CASHKRVYEQYF. CDR3 DNA: TGTGCCAGCCACAAGCGGGTTTACGAGCAGTACTTC.

The V call is TRBV6-1, the J call TRBJ1-2; D remains unclear. The CDR3 is 15 residues long. The germline CDR1 and CDR2 sequences are MNHNS and SASEGT. V was clipped by 6 bases and J by 6 bases, with 20 bases between them. The CDR3 region has the DNA TGTGCCAGCAGACCACCGGCTAGCATCCCCAATGGCTACACCTTC. It codes for CASRPPASIPNGYTF.

This chain joins TRBV6-6 and TRBJ1-1; no clear D gene. The length of the CDR3 is 13 residues. The germline V and J ends were trimmed by 5 bases and 8 bases, with 15 bases remaining between them. The germline CDR1 and CDR2 sequences are MNHNY and SVGAGI (reference sequence). The CDR3 nucleotides read TGTGCCAGCAGTGTCACCGGGCCCACGGAAGCTTTCTTT. Its translation is CASSVTGPTEAFF.

The J gene is TRBJ1-1, the V gene TRBV6-5; D remains ambiguous. V lost 7 bases to trimming and J lost 0 bases, with 9 bases between them. The CDR3 is made up of 13 amino acids. The V gene's germline CDR1 is MNHEY and CDR2 SVGAGI. In DNA, the CDR3 is TGTGCCAGCACGCGTCGGATGAACACTGAAGCTTTCTTT. Amino acids: CASTRRMNTEAFF.

The V and J genes are TRBV7-2 and TRBJ2-7; D ambiguous. This CDR3 is built from 14 residues. Trimming took off 4 bases at V and 0 bases at J, with 10 bases between the two ends. Germline assignment: CDR1 SGHTA and CDR2 FQGNSA. The CDR3 loop reads CASSYSGDSYEQYF. The CDR3 DNA is TGTGCCAGCAGCTATAGTGGGGACTCCTACGAGCAGTACTTC.

This chain connects TRBV30 to TRBJ1-1; D unresolved. Germline assignment: CDR1 GTSNPN and CDR2 SVGIG (reference sequence). CDR3 size: 15 residues. Trimming removed 3 bases at V and 1 base at J, with 15 bases between. The CDR3 DNA follows: TGTGCCTGGAGCTCGCCTGGCCGATCGAACACTGAAGCTTTCTTT. This translates into CAWSSPGRSNTEAFF.

Concerning this clone itself: A junction boundary mismatches the germline segment, possibly from a read error. The chain joins TRBV7-7 to TRBJ2-5; TRBD2 matches 7 bases. Per germline, CDR1 SSHAT and CDR2 FNYEAQ (reference sequence). This CDR3 contains 14 residues. The CDR3 DNA follows: TGTGCTAGCAGCCCCCCGGGGGGCCAAGAGACCCAGTACTTC. This sequence encodes CASSPPGGQETQYF.

The chain employs TRBV28 and TRBJ1-2, with D unresolved. V gave up 4 bases and J gave up 0 bases, with 15 bases separating them. The V gene's germline CDR1 is MDHEN and CDR2 SYDVKM. CDR3 length: 16 residues. The CDR3 DNA is TGTGCCAGCAGTTCCCCTTGGGGTGCCACTAACTATGGCTACACCTTC. Its protein is CASSSPWGATNYGYTF.